The 16 T cell receptor beta chains below all came from one sample that was sequenced in a study of Tregs in tolerant kidney transplant recipients. Their antigen targets remain unknown. Produced via immunoSEQ multiplex PCR; TCRdb's table is partial and in-frame only. The sample lists over a thousand clones, approximately 40% occurring once. Input material: Tregs from blood grown in culture. All receptors come from a human donor in good health.

The rearrangement joins TRBV5-1 to TRBJ2-5; weak D call: TRBD2 (5 bases). Germline loops: CDR1 SGHRS, CDR2 YFSETQ. CDR3 length equals 13 residues. The germline V and J ends were trimmed by 3 bases and 4 bases, with 10 bases remaining between them. CDR3 protein: CASSWRTAETQYF. The CDR3 DNA sequence: TGCGCCAGCAGCTGGAGGACGGCAGAGACCCAGTACTTC.

The sample holds a few counts of this clone. The chain carries TRBV5-3 and TRBJ2-7, with a possible D match to TRBD1 (5 bases). TRBV5-3 has ORF status, its function being uncertain. CDR3 length equals 13 residues. Trimming shortened V by 8 bases and J by 6 bases, and 18 bases separated the two germline ends. CDR3 DNA sequence: TGTGCCAGCAGCCCAGGGTTGGTCGTCGAGCAGTACTTC. Encoded protein: CASSPGLVVEQYF.

J is TRBJ2-7 and V is TRBV5-3; D remains unclear. TRBV5-3 carries the ORF label, with uncertain function. CDR3 length equals 15 residues. Trimming took 8 bases from V and 1 from J, leaving 19 bases between them. CDR3 bases: TGTGCCAGCAGCCGATCAGGCACAAGGTCCTACGAGCAGTACTTC. Its translation is CASSRSGTRSYEQYF.

In its sample, this clone was seen a few times. V usage is TRBV7-3 and J usage is TRBJ1-5; D remains unclear. V was clipped by 8 bases and J by 5 bases, with 13 bases between them. Germline V gene sequence: CDR1 SGHTA, CDR2 FQGTGA. CDR3 size: 13 residues. CDR3 sequence (DNA): TGTGCCAGCGGATCGAGGGTGGATCAGCCCCAGCATTTT. This sequence encodes CASGSRVDQPQHF.

By sample share, this clone is large. This chain connects TRBV4-2 to TRBJ2-2; D uncertain. The CDR3 extends over 20 amino acids. CDR1 is LGHNA, CDR2 YNFKEQ, per germline. The V end lost 2 bases, the J end lost 2 bases, and 24 bases lay between the germline ends. CDR3 coding DNA: TGTGCCAGCAGCCAAACCCCCTTGACCGTTATCCACAGCAACACCGGGGAGCTGTTTTTT. Protein sequence: CASSQTPLTVIHSNTGELFF.

This clone is termed medium-sized (0.01 to 0.1%). The chain is built from TRBV6-6 and TRBJ1-2, with unresolved D. Germline values: CDR1 MNHNY, CDR2 SVGAGI (reference sequence). The CDR3 covers 12 residues. Deletions cut 6 bases from V and 5 bases from J, with 10 bases between. Here the CDR3 DNA reads TGTGCCAGCAGCTACCAACAGTATGGCTACACCTTC. Encoded protein: CASSYQQYGYTF.

This clone is medium-sized in the sample. V and J are TRBV9 and TRBJ2-4; the match to TRBD2 covers 8 bases. J gave up 5 bases and V 1 base, and 8 bases lay outside the gene matches. Germline-derived CDR1 and CDR2 are SGDLS and YYNGEE. The CDR3 is 16 residues long. The CDR3 region is CASSVSPGGPQNIQYF. The CDR3 bases are TGTGCCAGCAGCGTATCACCGGGAGGGCCGCAAAACATTCAGTACTTC.

This chain connects TRBV6-5 to TRBJ2-2; D is perhaps TRBD2 (6 bases). The V end was cut by 7 bases, the J end by 3 bases, with 12 bases between. Germline CDR1 reads MNHEY; CDR2 reads SVGAGI. The CDR3 spans 14 residues. The CDR3 DNA sequence: TGTGCCAGCAAACAGCGGGTTTACACCGGGGAGCTGTTTTTT. Residues: CASKQRVYTGELFF.

The rearrangement joins TRBV11-1 to TRBJ2-7; D unresolved. This CDR3 is 15 amino acids long. Germline CDR1 SGHAT, CDR2 FQDESV (reference sequence). Trimming took 5 bases from V and 1 from J, leaving 15 bases between them. The CDR3, as DNA: TGTGCCAGCAGCCGATCAGGCACAAGGTCCTACGAGCAGTACTTC. The encoded protein is CASSRSGTRSYEQYF. The full variable domain, with the rest looked up from reference TRBV11-1 and TRBJ2-7, is EAEVAQSPRYKITEKSQAVAFWCDPISGHATLYWYRQILGQGPELLVQFQDESVVDDSQLPKDRFSAERLKGVDSTLKIQPAELGDSAMYLCASSRSGTRSYEQYFGPGTRLTVT.

The chain has TRBV5-6 and TRBJ1-1; a weak D match, TRBD1 (6 bases). Germline lookup yields CDR1 SGHDT and CDR2 YYEEEE. The CDR3 loop spans 11 amino acids. Trimming pared 4 bases from V and 10 bases from J, leaving 11 bases between. This chain's CDR3 is CASSGTGRAFF. The CDR3 coding sequence is TGTGCCAGCAGCGGAACAGGGAGAGCTTTCTTT.

The rearrangement joins TRBV6-5 to TRBJ2-7; possible D gene TRBD1, 6 bases. Germline V gives CDR1 MNHEY, CDR2 SVGAGI. V was shortened by 6 bases and J by 5 bases, with 14 bases between the two germline ends. The length of the CDR3 is 13 residues. CDR3 amino acids: CASRRRQAHEQYF. The CDR3 nucleotides are TGTGCCAGCAGACGGCGACAGGCCCACGAGCAGTACTTC.

The genes are TRBV6-9 and TRBJ1-2; D remains unclear. Germline lookup yields CDR1 MNHGY and CDR2 SVAAGI. This CDR3 spans 12 amino acids. V lost 3 bases and J 5 bases, leaving 7 bases between the germline ends. The CDR3 loop reads CASSYTGYGYTF. The DNA of the CDR3 is TGTGCCAGCAGTTACACGGGATATGGCTACACCTTC.

In its sample, this clone was seen a few times. The CDR3 protein is CASSRIRGLGYGYTF. The CDR3, as DNA: TGTGCCAGCAGTCGGATCCGTGGGCTTGGCTATGGCTACACCTTC. J is TRBJ1-2 and V is TRBV11-1; D unresolved. The CDR3 covers 15 residues. The germline V gene has CDR1 SGHAT and CDR2 FQDESV (reference sequence). Trimming removed 6 bases from V and 4 bases from J, with 18 bases in between.

The rearrangement uses TRBV11-2 and TRBJ2-1; 15 positions match TRBD2. The CDR3 has 16 residues. J lost 9 bases, V lost 7 bases, and 10 bases had no gene match. From germline, CDR1 is SGHAT and CDR2 FQNNGV. This chain's CDR3 is CASKGAGGLAGGEQFF. CDR3 DNA: TGTGCCAGCAAGGGGGCCGGGGGACTAGCGGGAGGTGAGCAGTTCTTC.

This chain connects TRBV5-1 to TRBJ1-2; the D is unclear. Trimming cost V 3 bases and J 2 bases, with 20 bases left between them. The CDR3 has 17 residues. Germline V gene data show CDR1 as SGHRS and CDR2 as YFSETQ. CDR3 nucleotides: TGCGCCAGCAGCTCCCGTATGACCGGACCGAGAAACTATGGCTACACCTTC. It encodes CASSSRMTGPRNYGYTF.

This clone is medium-sized. The chain couples TRBV4-3 to TRBJ2-3, with 7 bases identical to TRBD2. The CDR3 contains 13 residues. The V and J ends lost 5 bases and 4 bases, in that order; junction bases with no gene match: 3. The germline gives CDR1 LGHNA, CDR2 YSLEER. The CDR3 sequence: CASSFREADTQYF. The CDR3 DNA sequence: TGCGCCAGCAGCTTTCGGGAGGCAGATACGCAGTATTTT.